The following is a T cell receptor beta chain sequence with its context. In the original workflow: For nucleated cells, counts were estimated from reference gene primer amplification. Clones were read by immunoSEQ multiplex PCR, and TCRdb kept only the in-frame ones, dropping some. The V and J calls and clone size are taken from that table; D and trimming were inferred from the DNA. The repertoire holds some 270,000 clones, roughly nine tenths seen once, with roughly 8.5% in the top ten. This sample is part of a study of blood T cell repertoires in COVID-19. Study summary: Researchers got acute and convalescent COVID-19 samples from the United States, Italy and Spain. PBMCs, B-cell-depleted T cells, or T cells provided the cDNA or gDNA that made up the material.

Trimming took 3 bases from V and 6 from J, leaving 14 bases between them. Germline V CDR1 and CDR2: ENHRY, SYGVKD. The length of the CDR3 is 14 residues. This chain uses TRBV10-3 with TRBJ1-1; maybe TRBD1 (6 bases). Input material: peripheral blood. The TCR sequence derives from a man between 35 and 55 years old with active or convalescent COVID-19. CDR3 residues: CAISEQGGSSEAFF. CDR3 DNA: TGTGCCATCAGTGAACAGGGCGGGTCGTCTGAAGCTTTCTTT.